This T cell receptor (beta chain) was obtained from a study of T cell responses to AZD1222 COVID-19 vaccine. With regard to this clone: Its specificity is unknown.

Second-dose timings of about 4 or about 12 weeks were pooled. Broader study findings: Spike was spanned by vaccine-associated CD4 TCRs, which were dominant at 160-218 and 743-854. Donors were mostly white British, more females; clonal diversity possibly underestimated.

After removal of 7 bases from V and 5 bases from J, the junction contained 10 bases not matched to a gene. The CDR3 loop spans 15 amino acids. Germline V gene lookup returns CDR1 LNHDA and CDR2 SQIVND (reference sequence). Profiled with immunoSEQ multiplex PCR; TCRdb holds only in-frame clones, not every one. The table includes 60,000 to 80,000 clones, roughly 80% detected once. This material consisted of peripheral blood, taken 28 days after the second AZD1222 dose. This receptor was obtained from an adult who received the AZD1222 COVID-19 vaccine. The chain uses TRBV19 and TRBJ1-3; 8 positions agree with TRBD1. The CDR3 coding sequence is TGTGCCAGTAACCCAACTTGGACAGGGAGAAACACCATATATTTT. This sequence encodes CASNPTWTGRNTIYF.